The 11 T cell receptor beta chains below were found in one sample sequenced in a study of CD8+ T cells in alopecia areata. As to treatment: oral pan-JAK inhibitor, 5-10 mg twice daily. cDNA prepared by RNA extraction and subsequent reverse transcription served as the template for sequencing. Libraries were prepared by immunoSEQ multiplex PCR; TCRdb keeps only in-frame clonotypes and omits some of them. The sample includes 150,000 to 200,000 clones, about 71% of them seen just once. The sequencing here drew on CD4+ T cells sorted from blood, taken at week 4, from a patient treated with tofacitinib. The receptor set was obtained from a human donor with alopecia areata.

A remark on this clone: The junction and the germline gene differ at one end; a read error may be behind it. CDR3 loop: CAGGQGGKADF. The CDR3 DNA is TGTGCCGGAGGACAGGGGGGAAAAGCTGACTTC. The chain carries TRBV2 and TRBJ1-2, with 10 nucleotides matching TRBD1. Per the germline V gene, CDR1 is SNHLY and CDR2 is FYNNEI. CDR3 length: 11 amino acids.

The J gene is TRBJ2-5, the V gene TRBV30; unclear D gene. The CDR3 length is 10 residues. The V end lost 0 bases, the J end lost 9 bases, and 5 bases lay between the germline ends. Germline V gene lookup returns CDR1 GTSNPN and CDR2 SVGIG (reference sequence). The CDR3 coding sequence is TGTGCCTGGAGTGTAGATTCCCAGTACTTC. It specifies CAWSVDSQYF.

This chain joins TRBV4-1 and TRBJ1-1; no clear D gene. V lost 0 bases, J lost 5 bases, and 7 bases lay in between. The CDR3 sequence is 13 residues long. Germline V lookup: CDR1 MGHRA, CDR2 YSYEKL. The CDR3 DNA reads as TGCGCCAGCAGCCAAGAAGGTGGTACTGAAGCTTTCTTT. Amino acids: CASSQEGGTEAFF.

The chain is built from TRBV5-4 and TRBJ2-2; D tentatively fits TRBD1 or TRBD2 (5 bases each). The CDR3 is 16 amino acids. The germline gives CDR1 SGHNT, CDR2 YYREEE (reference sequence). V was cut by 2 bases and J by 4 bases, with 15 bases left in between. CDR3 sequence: CASSLLRGEGTGELFF. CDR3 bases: TGTGCCAGCAGCTTACTAAGAGGGGAAGGCACCGGGGAGCTGTTTTTT.

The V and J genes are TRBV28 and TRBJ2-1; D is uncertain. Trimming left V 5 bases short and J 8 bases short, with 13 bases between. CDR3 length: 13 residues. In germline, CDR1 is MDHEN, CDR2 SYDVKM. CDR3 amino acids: CASSLRSEDEQFF. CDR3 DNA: TGTGCCAGCAGTCTCCGATCGGAAGATGAGCAGTTCTTC.

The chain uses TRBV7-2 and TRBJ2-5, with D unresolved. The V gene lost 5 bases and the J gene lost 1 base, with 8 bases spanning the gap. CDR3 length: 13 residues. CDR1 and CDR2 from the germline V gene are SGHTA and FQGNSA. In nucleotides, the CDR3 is TGTGCCAGCAGCCCAGTGATCCAAGAGACCCAGTACTTC. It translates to CASSPVIQETQYF.

The CDR3 DNA reads as TGTGCCAGCAGCTATAGGGCGCGGGAGACCCAGTACTTC. Translating it yields CASSYRARETQYF. The J gene is TRBJ2-5, the V gene TRBV7-2; D ambiguous. The CDR3 consists of 13 residues. Trimming cost V 4 bases and J 5 bases, with 11 bases left between them. Germline CDR1 and CDR2: SGHTA and FQGNSA.

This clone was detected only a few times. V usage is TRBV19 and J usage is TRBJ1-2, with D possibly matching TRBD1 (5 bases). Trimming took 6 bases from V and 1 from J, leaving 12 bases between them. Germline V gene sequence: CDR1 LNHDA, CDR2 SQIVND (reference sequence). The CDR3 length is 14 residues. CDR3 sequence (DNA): TGTGCCAGTAGCATCCGGGACGGTAACTATGGCTACACCTTC. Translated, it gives CASSIRDGNYGYTF.

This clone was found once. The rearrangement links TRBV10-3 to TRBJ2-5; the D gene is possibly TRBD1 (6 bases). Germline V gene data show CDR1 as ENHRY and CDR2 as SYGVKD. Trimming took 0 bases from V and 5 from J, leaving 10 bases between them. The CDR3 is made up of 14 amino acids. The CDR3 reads CAISESGGQETQYF. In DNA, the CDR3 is TGTGCCATCAGTGAGTCTGGGGGCCAGGAGACCCAGTACTTC.

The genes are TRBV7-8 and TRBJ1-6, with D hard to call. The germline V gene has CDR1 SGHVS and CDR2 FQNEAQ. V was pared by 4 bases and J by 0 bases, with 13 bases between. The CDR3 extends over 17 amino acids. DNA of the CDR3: TGTGCCAGCAGCTCGACTACTGCAAGCTCCTATAATTCACCCCTCCACTTT. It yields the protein CASSSTTASSYNSPLHF.

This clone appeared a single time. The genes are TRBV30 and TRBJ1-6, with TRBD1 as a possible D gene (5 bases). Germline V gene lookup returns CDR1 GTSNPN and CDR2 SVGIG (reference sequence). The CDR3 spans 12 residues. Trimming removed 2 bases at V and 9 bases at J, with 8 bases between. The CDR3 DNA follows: TGTGCCTGGAGTCCTGGGGCTTCACCCCTCCACTTT. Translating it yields CAWSPGASPLHF.